This TCR beta chain was found in a study of blood T cell repertoires in COVID-19. As for the study in general: Researchers got acute and convalescent COVID-19 samples from the United States, Italy and Spain. Nucleic acid was either cDNA or gDNA, and it came from T cells, B-cell-depleted T cells, or PBMCs.

CDR1 and CDR2 (germline): SGHNT, YENEEA. V was trimmed by 2 bases and J by 5 bases, leaving 13 bases between them. The CDR3 loop spans 14 amino acids. Measured with immunoSEQ multiplex PCR; TCRdb has only the in-frame clones, and not every one. The table records fewer than 9,000 clones, about four fifths of them present only once. The sample was peripheral blood. The rearrangement links TRBV11-3 to TRBJ2-7; possible D gene TRBD2, 5 bases. The receptor comes from a human donor with active COVID-19. The donor label of this sample is uncertain. This CDR3 reads CASSLNSGSDEQYF. CDR3 nucleotides: TGTGCCAGCAGCTTAAACAGCGGTTCGGACGAGCAGTACTTC.